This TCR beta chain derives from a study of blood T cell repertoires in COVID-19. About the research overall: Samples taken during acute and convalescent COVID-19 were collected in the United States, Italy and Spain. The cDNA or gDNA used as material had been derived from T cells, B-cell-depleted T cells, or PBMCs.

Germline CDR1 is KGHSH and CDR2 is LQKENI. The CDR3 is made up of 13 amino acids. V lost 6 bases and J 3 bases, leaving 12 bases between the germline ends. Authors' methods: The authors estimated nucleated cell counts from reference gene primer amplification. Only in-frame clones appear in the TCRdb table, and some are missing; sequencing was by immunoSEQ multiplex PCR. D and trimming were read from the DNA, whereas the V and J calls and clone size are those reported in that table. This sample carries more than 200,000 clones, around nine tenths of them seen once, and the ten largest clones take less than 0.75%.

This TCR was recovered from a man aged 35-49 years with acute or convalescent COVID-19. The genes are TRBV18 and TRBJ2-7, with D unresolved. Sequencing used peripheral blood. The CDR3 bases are TGTGCCAGCTCTTCGGGTAGTCTCTACGAGCAGTACTTC. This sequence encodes CASSSGSLYEQYF.